This T cell receptor beta chain comes out of a study of CD8+CD57+ T cells in acquired aplastic anemia. Germline CDR1 and CDR2: DFQATT and SNEGSKA (reference sequence). Trimming removed 4 bases at V and 2 bases at J, with 10 bases between. CDR3 length: 13 amino acids. This clonotype is a singleton in its sample. It was genomic DNA that served as the template for profiling TCR beta VDJ and CDR3. TCRdb independently ran MiXCR on the reads; one entry per CDR3 protein. This table holds approximately 200,000 distinct CDR3 sequences, 64% found once. The receptor was derived from a human donor with severe aplastic anemia or a healthy control (not recorded which). The genes are TRBV20-1 and TRBJ2-3; D is undetermined. Sequenced material: sorted CD4+, CD8+, or CD8+CD57+ T cells (not recorded which) from PBMCs. The CDR3 DNA follows: TGCAGTGCTACCACACCGGTCACAGATACGCAGTATTTT. This encodes CSATTPVTDTQYF.